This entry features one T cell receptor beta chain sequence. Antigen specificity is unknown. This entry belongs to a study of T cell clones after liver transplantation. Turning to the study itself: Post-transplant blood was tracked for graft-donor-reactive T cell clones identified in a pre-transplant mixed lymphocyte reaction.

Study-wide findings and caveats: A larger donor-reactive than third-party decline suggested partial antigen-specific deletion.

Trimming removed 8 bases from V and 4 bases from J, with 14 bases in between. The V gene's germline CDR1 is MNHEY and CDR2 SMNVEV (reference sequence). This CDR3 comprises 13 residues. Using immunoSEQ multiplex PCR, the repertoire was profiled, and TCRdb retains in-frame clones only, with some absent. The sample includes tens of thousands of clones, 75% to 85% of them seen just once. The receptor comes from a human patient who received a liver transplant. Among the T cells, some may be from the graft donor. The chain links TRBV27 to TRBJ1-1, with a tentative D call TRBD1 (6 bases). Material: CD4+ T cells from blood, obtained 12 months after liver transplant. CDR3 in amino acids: CASQNRARTEAFF. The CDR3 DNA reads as TGTGCCAGCCAAAACAGGGCCCGCACTGAAGCTTTCTTT.